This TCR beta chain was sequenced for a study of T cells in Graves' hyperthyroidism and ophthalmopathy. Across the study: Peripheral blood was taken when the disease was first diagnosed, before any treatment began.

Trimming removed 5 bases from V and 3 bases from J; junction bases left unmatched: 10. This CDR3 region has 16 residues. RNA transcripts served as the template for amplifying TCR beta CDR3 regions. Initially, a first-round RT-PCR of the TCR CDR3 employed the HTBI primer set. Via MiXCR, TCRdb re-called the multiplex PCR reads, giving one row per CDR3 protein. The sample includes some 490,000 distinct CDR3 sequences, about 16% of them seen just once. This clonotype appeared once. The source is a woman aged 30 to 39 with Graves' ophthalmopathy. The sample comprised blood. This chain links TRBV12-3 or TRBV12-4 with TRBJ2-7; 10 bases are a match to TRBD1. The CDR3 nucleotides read TGTGCCAGCAGTCCCCTCCCGGGACAGGGGCGCTACGAGCAGTACTTC. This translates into CASSPLPGQGRYEQYF.